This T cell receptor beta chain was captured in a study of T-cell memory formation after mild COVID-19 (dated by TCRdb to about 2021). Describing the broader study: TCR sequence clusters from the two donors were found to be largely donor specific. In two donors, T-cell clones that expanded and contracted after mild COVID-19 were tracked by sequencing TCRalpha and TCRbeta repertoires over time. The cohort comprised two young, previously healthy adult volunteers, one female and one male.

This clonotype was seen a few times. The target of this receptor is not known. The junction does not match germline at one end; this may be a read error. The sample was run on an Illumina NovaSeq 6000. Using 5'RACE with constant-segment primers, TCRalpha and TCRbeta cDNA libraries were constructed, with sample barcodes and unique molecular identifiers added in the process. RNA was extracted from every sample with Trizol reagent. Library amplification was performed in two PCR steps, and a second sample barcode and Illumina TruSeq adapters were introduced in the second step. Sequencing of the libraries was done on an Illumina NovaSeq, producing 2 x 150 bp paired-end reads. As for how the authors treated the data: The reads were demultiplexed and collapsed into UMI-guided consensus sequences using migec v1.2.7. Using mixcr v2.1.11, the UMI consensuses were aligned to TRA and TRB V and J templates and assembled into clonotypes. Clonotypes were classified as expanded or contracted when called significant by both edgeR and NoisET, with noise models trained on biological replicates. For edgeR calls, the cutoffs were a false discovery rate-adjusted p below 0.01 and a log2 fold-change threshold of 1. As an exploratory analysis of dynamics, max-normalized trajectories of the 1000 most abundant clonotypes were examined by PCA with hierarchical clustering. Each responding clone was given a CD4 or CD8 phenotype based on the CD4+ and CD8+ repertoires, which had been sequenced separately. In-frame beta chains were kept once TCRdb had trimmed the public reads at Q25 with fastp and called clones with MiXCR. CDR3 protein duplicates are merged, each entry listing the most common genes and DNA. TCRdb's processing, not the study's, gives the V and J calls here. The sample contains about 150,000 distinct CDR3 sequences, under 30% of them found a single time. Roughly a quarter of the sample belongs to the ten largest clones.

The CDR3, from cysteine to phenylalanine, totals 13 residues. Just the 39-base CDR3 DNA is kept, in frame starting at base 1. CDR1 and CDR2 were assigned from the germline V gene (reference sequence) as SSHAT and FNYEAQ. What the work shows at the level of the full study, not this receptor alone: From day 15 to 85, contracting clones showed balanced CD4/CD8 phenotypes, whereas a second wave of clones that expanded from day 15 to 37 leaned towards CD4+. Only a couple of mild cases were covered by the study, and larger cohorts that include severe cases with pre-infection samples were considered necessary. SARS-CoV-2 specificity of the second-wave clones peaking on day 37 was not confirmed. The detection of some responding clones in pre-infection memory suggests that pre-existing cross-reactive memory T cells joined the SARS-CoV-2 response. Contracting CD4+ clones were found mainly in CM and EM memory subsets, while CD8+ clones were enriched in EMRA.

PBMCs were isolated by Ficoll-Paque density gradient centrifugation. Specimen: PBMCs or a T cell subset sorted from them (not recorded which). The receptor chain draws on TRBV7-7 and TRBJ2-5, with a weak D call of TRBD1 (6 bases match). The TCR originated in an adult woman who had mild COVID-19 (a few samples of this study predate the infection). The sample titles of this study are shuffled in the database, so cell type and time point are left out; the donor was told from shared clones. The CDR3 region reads CASSPDSQETQYF. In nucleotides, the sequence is TGTGCTAGCAGCCCGGACAGTCAAGAGACCCAGTACTTC.